This passage covers 24 T cell receptor beta chains from one sample sequenced in a study of neurological immune-mediated disorders. Time point in this sample: longitudinal time-point 3. TCRdb re-analysed the 5' RACE reads in MiXCR, keeping a single row per CDR3 protein. The sample includes fewer than 110,000 distinct CDR3 sequences, more than 10% of them seen just once. Input material: PBMCs. These receptors all come from a female donor with HTLV-1-associated myelopathy (HAM/TSP).

This clonotype was seen many times. J is TRBJ1-4 and V is TRBV12-3 or TRBV12-4; 9 bases fit TRBD1. V lost 5 bases, J lost 0 bases, and 13 bases stayed unmatched. CDR3 length equals 19 residues. Here the CDR3 reads CASSPRDRVTFSTNEKLFF. The CDR3 nucleotides are TGTGCCAGCAGTCCCCGGGACAGGGTAACGTTCTCAACTAATGAAAAACTGTTTTTT.

This chain links TRBV20-1 with TRBJ2-1; D is unresolved. The germline V and J ends were trimmed by 2 bases and 7 bases, with 12 bases remaining between them. CDR1 is DFQATT and CDR2 is SNEGSKA in the germline V gene (reference sequence). The CDR3 covers 13 residues. CDR3: CSARLPLENEQFF. CDR3 coding DNA: TGCAGTGCTAGACTCCCTCTTGAGAATGAGCAGTTCTTC.

Many counts were recorded for this clonotype. The chain recombines TRBV11-2 with TRBJ2-3; 9 bases line up with TRBD2. V lost 2 bases and J lost 1; bases outside the gene matches: 10. The CDR3 spans 18 residues. The germline gives CDR1 SGHAT, CDR2 FQNNGV. The CDR3 nucleotides are TGTGCCAGCAGCTTACCTCCGGGACTAGCCCCTGGCACAGATACGCAGTATTTT. It codes for CASSLPPGLAPGTDTQYF.

This clonotype was picked up many times. J is TRBJ1-4 and V is TRBV5-5; D unresolved. Germline values: CDR1 SGHKS, CDR2 YYEKEE (reference sequence). There are 17 residues in the CDR3. With 1 base removed from V and 2 bases from J, the gap between germline ends came to 15 bases. CDR3 residues: CASSLSDYGGTNEKLFF. DNA for the CDR3: TGTGCCAGCAGCTTGTCGGACTACGGCGGGACTAATGAAAAACTGTTTTTT.

This clonotype was observed at least ten times. The V gene is TRBV5-1, the J gene TRBJ2-4; D unclear. Between the trimmed V and J ends, which lost 0 bases and 5 bases, there was a span of 12 bases. This CDR3 is 15 amino acids long. Germline values: CDR1 SGHRS, CDR2 YFSETQ. The CDR3 nucleotides read TGCGCCAGCAGCTTGGTTGCCGCCCCCCAAAACATTCAGTACTTC. It codes for CASSLVAAPQNIQYF.

This clonotype was recorded many times. The chain uses TRBV4-1 and TRBJ2-3, with D possibly called TRBD1 or TRBD2 (6 bases each). This CDR3 contains 15 residues. Germline V gives CDR1 MGHRA, CDR2 YSYEKL. V was trimmed by 0 bases and J by 8 bases, leaving 15 bases between them. The CDR3 protein is CASSQDARGAVTQYF. The DNA of the CDR3 is TGCGCCAGCAGCCAAGATGCTAGGGGGGCGGTTACGCAGTATTTT.

This clonotype has only one observation. One base away lies a much larger clone, so this may be a sequencing read error. CDR3 nucleotides: TGCAGTGCTTTGGACAGACAGAACTTGTACTTC. It is translated as CSALDRQNLYF. This rearrangement joins TRBV20-1 to TRBJ2-7; tentative D call: TRBD1 (6 bases). Per germline, CDR1 DFQATT and CDR2 SNEGSKA (reference sequence). V was shortened by 5 bases and J by 12 bases, with 17 bases between the two germline ends. The CDR3 consists of 11 residues.

On this clonotype: Compared with germline, one end of the junction differs, possibly owing to a read error. The chain carries TRBV5-1 and TRBJ2-7; TRBD2 matches at 7 bases. This CDR3 contains 15 residues. Germline CDR1 is SGHRS and CDR2 is YFSETQ. In DNA, the CDR3 is TGCGCCAGCAGCTTGGTAAGGGAGCGGGATATCGAGCTGTACTTC. Protein product: CASSLVRERDIELYF.

This clonotype has at least ten counts. V usage is TRBV9 and J usage is TRBJ2-1; D is possibly TRBD2 (5 bases). The germline V and J ends were trimmed by 4 bases and 0 bases, with 17 bases remaining between them. Germline lookup yields CDR1 SGDLS and CDR2 YYNGEE. The CDR3 runs to 17 residues. The DNA for the CDR3 is TGTGCCAGCAGCCCCCGGACTGGGATGAGCTCCTACAATGAGCAGTTCTTC. It is translated as CASSPRTGMSSYNEQFF.

This clonotype was recorded many times. The gene calls are TRBV5-1 and TRBJ1-1; possibly TRBD1 for D (5 bases). Germline V gene lookup returns CDR1 SGHRS and CDR2 YFSETQ. This CDR3 has 16 residues. V was pared by 4 bases and J by 0 bases, with 16 bases between. The CDR3 protein is CASSGGSGGMNTEAFF. The CDR3 DNA reads as TGCGCCAGCAGCGGAGGTTCCGGGGGGATGAACACTGAAGCTTTCTTT. The variable domain in full, with the rest retrieved from reference TRBV5-1 and TRBJ1-1, is KAGVTQTPRYLIKTRGQQVTLSCSPISGHRSVSWYQQTPGQGLQFLFEYFSETQRNKGNFPGRFSGRQFSNSRSEMNVSTLELGDSALYLCASSGGSGGMNTEAFFGQGTRLTVV.

With regard to this clonotype: This may come from a read error, since a much larger clone is one base off. The chain is built from TRBV20-1 and TRBJ2-5, with a possible D match to TRBD1 (6 bases). This CDR3 contains 14 residues. Germline CDR1 and CDR2: DFQATT and SNEGSKA (reference sequence). The DNA for the CDR3 is TGCAGTGCTAGATCCGGACAGCCCCAAGGGACCCAGTACTTC. Translating gives CSARSGQPQGTQYF.

This clonotype showed up many times. This chain joins TRBV5-1 and TRBJ2-1, with TRBD1 identical over 10 bases. V trimming: 6 bases; J trimming: 7 bases; junction bases outside the gene matches: 4. The CDR3 consists of 13 residues. Germline CDR1 and CDR2: SGHRS and YFSETQ. CDR3 loop: CASNGQGENEQFF. The CDR3 DNA sequence: TGCGCCAGCAACGGACAGGGGGAGAATGAGCAGTTCTTC.

This clonotype was picked up many times. The chain carries TRBV20-1 and TRBJ2-7; D is ambiguous. CDR1 DFQATT and CDR2 SNEGSKA come from the germline V gene (reference sequence). CDR3 length: 13 residues. V lost 3 bases, J lost 5 bases, and 14 bases lay in between. The CDR3 nucleotides are TGCAGTGCTAGCAGTGCCGCAGCCAACGAGCAGTACTTC. The encoded protein is CSASSAAANEQYF.

Many counts were recorded for this clonotype. The V call is TRBV5-1, the J call TRBJ2-2, with 7 bases fitting TRBD1. CDR1 is SGHRS and CDR2 is YFSETQ in the germline V gene. V lost 3 bases, J lost 6 bases, and 14 bases stayed unmatched. The CDR3 spans 17 residues. The CDR3: CASSYRQGGGSPGELFF. For the CDR3, the DNA is TGCGCCAGCAGCTACCGACAGGGTGGCGGATCTCCCGGGGAGCTGTTTTTT. The full variable domain, in which reference TRBV5-1 and TRBJ2-2 provide the parts outside the CDR3, is KAGVTQTPRYLIKTRGQQVTLSCSPISGHRSVSWYQQTPGQGLQFLFEYFSETQRNKGNFPGRFSGRQFSNSRSEMNVSTLELGDSALYLCASSYRQGGGSPGELFFGEGSRLTVL.

This clonotype occurred many times. This chain joins TRBV20-1 and TRBJ2-7, with D hard to call. The CDR3 is 11 amino acids. CDR1 is DFQATT, CDR2 SNEGSKA, per germline (reference sequence). Trimming shortened V by 1 base and J by 1 base, and 2 bases separated the two germline ends. The CDR3 DNA is TGCAGTGCTAGAGGTTCCTACGAGCAGTACTTC. Amino acids: CSARGSYEQYF.

The chain has TRBV21-1 and TRBJ1-5. TRBV21-1 is reported as a pseudogene. The CDR3 is made up of 15 amino acids. The CDR3, as DNA: TGTGCCAGCAGCAAACCCTCCCAGCCCAATCAGCCCCAGCATTTT. Translated: CASSKPSQPNQPQHF.

Concerning this clonotype: Sequence at one end of the junction differs from germline and may be a read error. CDR3 bases: TGCAGTGCCCTCGTGAGCCCGCCCTTC. The encoded protein is CSALVSPPF. The rearrangement uses TRBV20-1 and TRBJ1-2; D unclear. The CDR3 is 9 amino acids. Looked up from germline, CDR1 is DFQATT and CDR2 is SNEGSKA (reference sequence).

CDR3 nucleotide sequence: TGCGCCAGCAGCCAGCGGGACAGCTCCTACAATGAGCAGTTCTTC. Translation: CASSQRDSSYNEQFF. The chain combines TRBV5-1 with TRBJ2-1; the D gene could be TRBD1 or TRBD2 (7 bases each). The CDR3 contains 15 residues. CDR1 is SGHRS, CDR2 YFSETQ, per germline. V was clipped by 4 bases and J by 0 bases, with 11 bases between them.

This clonotype was detected ten times or more. The chain uses TRBV12-3 or TRBV12-4 and TRBJ2-1, with 8 bases that match TRBD1. The length of the CDR3 is 16 residues. With V trimmed by 8 bases and J by 4 bases, 13 bases remained unmatched. The CDR3 here is CASSYSGTGIYNEQFF. The DNA of the CDR3 is TGTGCCAGCTCCTATTCCGGGACAGGAATATACAATGAGCAGTTCTTC.

The gene calls are TRBV20-1 and TRBJ1-1; D gene unclear. This CDR3 contains 13 residues. V gave up 2 bases and J gave up 4 bases, with 11 bases separating them. Germline CDR1 reads DFQATT; CDR2 reads SNEGSKA (reference sequence). CDR3 DNA: TGCAGTGCTAGAAGGGATTCCTCCACTGAAGCTTTCTTT. This translates into CSARRDSSTEAFF.

Details on this clonotype: With a much larger clone just one base away, this may be a read error. The chain carries TRBV5-6 and TRBJ2-2; 10 bases are a match to TRBD2. This CDR3 spans 15 amino acids. CDR1 is SGHDT, CDR2 YYEEEE, per germline. Here the CDR3 reads CASSLGLAGTGELYF. Here the CDR3 DNA reads TGTGCCAGCAGCTTGGGACTAGCGGGTACCGGGGAGCTGTATTTT.

The table lists this clonotype with a count of one. Given a much more abundant clone one base away, this may be a read error. Given the absence of the conserved phenylalanine or tryptophan at the CDR3 end, a read error is likely. CDR3 in DNA: TGTGCCAGTAACCCCGGGACAGGCGTCAACGAGCAGTACTTA. Encoded protein: CASNPGTGVNEQYL. This sequence joins TRBV27 and TRBJ2-7; 8 bases line up with TRBD1. Unmatched junction bases numbered 12, after V lost 9 bases and J lost 5 bases. The CDR3 extends over 14 amino acids. The V gene's germline CDR1 is MNHEY and CDR2 SMNVEV (reference sequence).

This clonotype was observed at least ten times. The chain is built from TRBV24-1 and TRBJ1-1; D might be TRBD1 (6 bases). The V and J ends lost 9 bases and 0 bases respectively, with 10 bases between them. Looked up from germline, CDR1 is KGHDR and CDR2 is SFDVKD. CDR3 length: 13 residues. This chain's CDR3 is CATRDMMNTEAFF. In DNA, the CDR3 is TGTGCCACCCGGGACATGATGAACACTGAAGCTTTCTTT.

This clonotype was recorded at least ten times. This rearrangement joins TRBV7-9 to TRBJ2-3; TRBD1 matches at 9 bases. The V gene's germline CDR1 is SEHNR and CDR2 FQNEAQ (reference sequence). The CDR3 extends over 15 amino acids. J was trimmed by 6 bases and V by 5 bases; bases with no gene match: 9. The CDR3 sequence is CASSPGTGRTDTQYF. The CDR3 region has the DNA TGTGCCAGCAGCCCGGGGACAGGGAGGACGGATACGCAGTATTTT.